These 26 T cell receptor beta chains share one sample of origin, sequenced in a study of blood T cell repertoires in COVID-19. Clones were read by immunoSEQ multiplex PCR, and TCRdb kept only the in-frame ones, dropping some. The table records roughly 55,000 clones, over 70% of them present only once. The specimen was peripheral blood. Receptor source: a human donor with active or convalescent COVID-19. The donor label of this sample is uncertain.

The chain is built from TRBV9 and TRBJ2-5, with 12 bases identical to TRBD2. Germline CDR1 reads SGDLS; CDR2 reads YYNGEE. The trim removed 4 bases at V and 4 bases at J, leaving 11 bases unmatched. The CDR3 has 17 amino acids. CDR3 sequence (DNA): TGTGCCAGCAGCCCTCGGGGGCTAGCGGGAGGGGTAGAGACCCAGTACTTC. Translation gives CASSPRGLAGGVETQYF.

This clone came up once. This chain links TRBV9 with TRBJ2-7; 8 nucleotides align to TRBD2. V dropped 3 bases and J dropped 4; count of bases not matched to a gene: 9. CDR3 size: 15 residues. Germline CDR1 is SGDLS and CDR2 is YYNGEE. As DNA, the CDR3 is TGTGCCAGCAGCGGAAGCGGGAGAAAGGCTTACGAGCAGTACTTC. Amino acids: CASSGSGRKAYEQYF.

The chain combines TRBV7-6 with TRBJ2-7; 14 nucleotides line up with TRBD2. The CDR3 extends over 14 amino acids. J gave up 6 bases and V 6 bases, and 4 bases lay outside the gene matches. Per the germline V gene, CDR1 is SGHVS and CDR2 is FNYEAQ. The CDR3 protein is CASSSGLAGGEQYF. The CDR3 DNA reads TGTGCCAGCAGTTCCGGACTAGCGGGAGGCGAGCAGTACTTC.

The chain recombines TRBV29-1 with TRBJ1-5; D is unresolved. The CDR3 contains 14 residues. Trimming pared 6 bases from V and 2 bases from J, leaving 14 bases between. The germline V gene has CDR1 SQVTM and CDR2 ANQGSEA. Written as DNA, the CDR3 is TGCAGCGTAGGAACGGGGAGCGGCAATCAGCCCCAGCATTTT. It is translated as CSVGTGSGNQPQHF.

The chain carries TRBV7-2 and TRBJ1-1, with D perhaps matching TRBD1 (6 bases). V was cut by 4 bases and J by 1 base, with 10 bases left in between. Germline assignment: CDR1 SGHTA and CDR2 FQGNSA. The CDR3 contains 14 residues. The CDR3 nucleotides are TGTGCCAGCAGCTGGGGACATCAGAACACTGAAGCTTTCTTT. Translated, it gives CASSWGHQNTEAFF.

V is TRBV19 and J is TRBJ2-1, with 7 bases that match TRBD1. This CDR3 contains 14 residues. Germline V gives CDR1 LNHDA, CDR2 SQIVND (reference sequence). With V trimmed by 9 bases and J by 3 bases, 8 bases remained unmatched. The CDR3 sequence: CASTPGQIYNEQFF. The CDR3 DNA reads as TGTGCCAGCACCCCGGGACAGATCTACAATGAGCAGTTCTTC.

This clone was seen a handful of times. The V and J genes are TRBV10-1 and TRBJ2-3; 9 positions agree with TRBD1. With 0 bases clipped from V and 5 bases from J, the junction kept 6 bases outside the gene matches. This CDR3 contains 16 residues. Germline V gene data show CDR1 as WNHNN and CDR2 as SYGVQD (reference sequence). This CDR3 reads CASSESTTGGQDTQYF. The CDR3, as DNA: TGCGCCAGCAGTGAGTCGACTACAGGGGGCCAAGATACGCAGTATTTT.

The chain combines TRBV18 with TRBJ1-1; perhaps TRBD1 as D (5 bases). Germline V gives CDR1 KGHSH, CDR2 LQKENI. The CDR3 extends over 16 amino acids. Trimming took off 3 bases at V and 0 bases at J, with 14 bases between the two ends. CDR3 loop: CASSPRDGGMNTEAFF. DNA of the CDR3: TGTGCCAGCTCACCCCGGGACGGAGGGATGAACACTGAAGCTTTCTTT.

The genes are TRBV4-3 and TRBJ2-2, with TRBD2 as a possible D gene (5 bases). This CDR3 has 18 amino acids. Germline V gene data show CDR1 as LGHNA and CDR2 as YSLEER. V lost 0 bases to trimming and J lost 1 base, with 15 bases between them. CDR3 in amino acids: CASSQESWGSGNTGELFF. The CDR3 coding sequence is TGCGCCAGCAGCCAAGAAAGTTGGGGAAGCGGGAACACCGGGGAGCTGTTTTTT.

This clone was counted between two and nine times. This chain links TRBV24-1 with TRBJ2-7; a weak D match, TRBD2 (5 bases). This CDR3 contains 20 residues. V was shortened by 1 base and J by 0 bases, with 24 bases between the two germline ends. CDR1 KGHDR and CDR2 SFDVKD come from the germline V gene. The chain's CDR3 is CATSDFRLEGRQLSSYEQYF. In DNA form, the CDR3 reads TGTGCCACCAGTGATTTTCGCCTTGAGGGTAGACAACTTAGCTCCTACGAGCAGTACTTC.

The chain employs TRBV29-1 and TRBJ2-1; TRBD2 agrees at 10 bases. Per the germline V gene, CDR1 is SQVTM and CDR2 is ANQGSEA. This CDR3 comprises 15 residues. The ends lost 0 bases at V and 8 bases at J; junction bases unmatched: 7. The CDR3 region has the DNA TGCAGCGTTGAAGAGATTAGCGGGAGGTCTGATGAGCAGTTCTTC. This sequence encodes CSVEEISGRSDEQFF.

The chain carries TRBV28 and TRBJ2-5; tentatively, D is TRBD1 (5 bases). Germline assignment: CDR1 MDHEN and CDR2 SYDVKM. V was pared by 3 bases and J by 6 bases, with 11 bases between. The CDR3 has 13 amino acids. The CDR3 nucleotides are TGTGCCAGCAGTTTGCAGCAGGGAAAGACCCAGTACTTC. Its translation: CASSLQQGKTQYF.

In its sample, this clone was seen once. CDR3 DNA sequence: TGTGCCAGCAGCTTGGCCGCGTACGAGGGATGGCGATCACCCCTCCACTTT. It specifies CASSLAAYEGWRSPLHF. The rearrangement links TRBV5-8 to TRBJ1-6; D gene ambiguous. Germline lookup yields CDR1 SGHTS and CDR2 YDEGEE. Trimming took 0 bases from V and 10 from J, leaving 20 bases between them. The CDR3 extends over 17 amino acids.

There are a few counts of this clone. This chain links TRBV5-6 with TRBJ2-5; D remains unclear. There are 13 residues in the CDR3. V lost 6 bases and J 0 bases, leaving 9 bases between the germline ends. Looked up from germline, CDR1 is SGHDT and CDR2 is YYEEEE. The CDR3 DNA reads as TGTGCCAGCACCCACAGAGACCAAGAGACCCAGTACTTC. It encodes CASTHRDQETQYF.

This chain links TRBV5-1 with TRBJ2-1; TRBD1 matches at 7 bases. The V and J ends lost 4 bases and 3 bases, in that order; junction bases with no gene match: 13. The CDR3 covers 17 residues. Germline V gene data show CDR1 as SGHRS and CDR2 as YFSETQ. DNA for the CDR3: TGCGCCAGCAGCCCGGGACAGAGACCAATAATCTACAATGAGCAGTTCTTC. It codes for CASSPGQRPIIYNEQFF. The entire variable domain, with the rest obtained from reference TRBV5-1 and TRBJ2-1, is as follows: KAGVTQTPRYLIKTRGQQVTLSCSPISGHRSVSWYQQTPGQGLQFLFEYFSETQRNKGNFPGRFSGRQFSNSRSEMNVSTLELGDSALYLCASSPGQRPIIYNEQFFGPGTRLTVL.

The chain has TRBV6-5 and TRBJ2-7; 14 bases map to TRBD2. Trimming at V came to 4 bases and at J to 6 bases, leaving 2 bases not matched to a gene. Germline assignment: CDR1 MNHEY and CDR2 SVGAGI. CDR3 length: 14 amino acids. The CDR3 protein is CASSSGTSGSEQYF. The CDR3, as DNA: TGTGCCAGCAGTTCCGGGACTAGCGGGAGCGAGCAGTACTTC.

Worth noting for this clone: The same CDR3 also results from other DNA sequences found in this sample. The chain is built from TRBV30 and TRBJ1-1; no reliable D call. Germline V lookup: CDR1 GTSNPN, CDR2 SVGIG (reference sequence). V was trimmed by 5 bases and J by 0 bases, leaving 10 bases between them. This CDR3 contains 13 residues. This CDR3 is CAWGREMNTEAFF. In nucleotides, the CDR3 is TGTGCCTGGGGGAGGGAGATGAACACTGAAGCTTTCTTT. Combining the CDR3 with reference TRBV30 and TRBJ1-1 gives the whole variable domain SQTIHQWPATLVQPVGSPLSLECTVEGTSNPNLYWYRQAAGRGLQLLFYSVGIGQISSEVPQNLSASRPQDRQFILSSKKLLLSDSGFYLCAWGREMNTEAFFGQGTRLTVV.

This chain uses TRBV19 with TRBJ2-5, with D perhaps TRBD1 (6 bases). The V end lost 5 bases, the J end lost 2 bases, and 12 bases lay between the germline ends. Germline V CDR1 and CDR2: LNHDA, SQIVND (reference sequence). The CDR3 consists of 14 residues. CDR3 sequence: CASSSQGRQETQYF. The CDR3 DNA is TGTGCCAGTAGTTCACAGGGCAGGCAAGAGACCCAGTACTTC.

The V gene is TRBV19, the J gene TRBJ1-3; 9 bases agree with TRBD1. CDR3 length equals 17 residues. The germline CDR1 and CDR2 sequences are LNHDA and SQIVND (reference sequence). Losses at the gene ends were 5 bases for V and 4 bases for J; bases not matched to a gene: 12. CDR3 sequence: CASSFPPGQGSGNTIYF. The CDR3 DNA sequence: TGTGCCAGTAGTTTCCCCCCGGGACAGGGCTCGGGAAACACCATATATTTT.

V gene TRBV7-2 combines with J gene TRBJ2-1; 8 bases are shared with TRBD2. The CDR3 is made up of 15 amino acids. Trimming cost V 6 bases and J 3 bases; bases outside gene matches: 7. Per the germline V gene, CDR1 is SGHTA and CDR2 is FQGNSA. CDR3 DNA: TGTGCCAGCAGGCCGACTAGCGTTGTCTACAATGAGCAGTTCTTC. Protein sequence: CASRPTSVVYNEQFF.

The CDR3 protein is CASSYIPTGSGYGYTF. As DNA, the CDR3 is TGTGCCAGCAGCTACATTCCGACAGGTTCGGGCTATGGCTACACCTTC. V usage is TRBV28 and J usage is TRBJ1-2; possibly TRBD1 for D (6 bases). The CDR3 contains 16 residues. The germline gives CDR1 MDHEN, CDR2 SYDVKM. V lost 6 bases and J 4 bases, leaving 21 bases between the germline ends.

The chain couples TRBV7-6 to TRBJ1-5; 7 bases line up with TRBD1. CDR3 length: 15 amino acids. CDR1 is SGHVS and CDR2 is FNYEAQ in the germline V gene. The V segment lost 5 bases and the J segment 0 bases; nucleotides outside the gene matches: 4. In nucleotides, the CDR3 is TGTGCCAGCAGCAAATCAGGGGGTAGCAATCAGCCCCAGCATTTT. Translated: CASSKSGGSNQPQHF.

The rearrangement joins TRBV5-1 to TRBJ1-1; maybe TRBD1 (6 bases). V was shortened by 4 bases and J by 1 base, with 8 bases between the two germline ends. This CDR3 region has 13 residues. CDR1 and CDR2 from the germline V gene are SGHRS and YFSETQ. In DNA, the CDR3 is TGCGCCAGCAGCCTGACAGGGAACACTGAAGCTTTCTTT. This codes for CASSLTGNTEAFF.

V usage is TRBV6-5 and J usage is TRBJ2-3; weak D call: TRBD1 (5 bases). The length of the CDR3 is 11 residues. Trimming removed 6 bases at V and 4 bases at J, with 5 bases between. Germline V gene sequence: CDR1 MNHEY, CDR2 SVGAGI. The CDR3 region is CASSRADTQYF. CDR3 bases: TGTGCCAGCAGCAGGGCAGATACGCAGTATTTT.

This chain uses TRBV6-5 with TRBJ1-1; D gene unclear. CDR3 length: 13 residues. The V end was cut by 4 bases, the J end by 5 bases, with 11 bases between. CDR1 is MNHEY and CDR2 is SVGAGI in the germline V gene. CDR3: CASSWTGDTEAFF. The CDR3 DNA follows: TGTGCCAGCAGTTGGACCGGGGATACTGAAGCTTTCTTT.

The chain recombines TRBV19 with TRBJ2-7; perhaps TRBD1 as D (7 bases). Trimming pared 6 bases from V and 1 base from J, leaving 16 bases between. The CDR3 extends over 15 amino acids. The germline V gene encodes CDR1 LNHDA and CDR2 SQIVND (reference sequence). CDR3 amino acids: CASRKTGDSSYEQYF. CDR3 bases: TGTGCCAGTAGGAAAACAGGGGACTCTTCCTACGAGCAGTACTTC.